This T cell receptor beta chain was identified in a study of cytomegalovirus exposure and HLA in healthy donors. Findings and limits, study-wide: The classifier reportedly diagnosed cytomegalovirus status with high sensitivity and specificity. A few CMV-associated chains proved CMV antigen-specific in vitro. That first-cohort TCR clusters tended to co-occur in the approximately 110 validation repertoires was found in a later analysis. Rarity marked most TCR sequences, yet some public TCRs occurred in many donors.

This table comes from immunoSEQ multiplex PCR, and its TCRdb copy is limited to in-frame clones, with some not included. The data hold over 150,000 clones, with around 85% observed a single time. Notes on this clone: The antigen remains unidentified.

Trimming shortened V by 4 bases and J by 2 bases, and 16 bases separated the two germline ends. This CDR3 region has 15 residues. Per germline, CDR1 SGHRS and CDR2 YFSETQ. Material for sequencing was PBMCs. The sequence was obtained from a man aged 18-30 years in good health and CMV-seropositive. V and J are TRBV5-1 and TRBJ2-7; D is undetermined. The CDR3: CASSDSRETAYEQYF. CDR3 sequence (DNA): TGCGCCAGCAGCGATAGCCGTGAGACCGCCTACGAGCAGTACTTC.